This T cell receptor beta chain was recovered during a study of regulatory T cells. Patients, 2 to 39 years old, had expanded memory T-cell proportions. Study-level results: Patient repertoires had restricted TRB V-J pairs and skewed V and J usage, most in Tregs. Hydrophobic residues at CDR3 positions 6 and 7 were enriched in conventional CD4+ T cells of CD3G-deficient patients.

The PCR used 52 TRBV and 13 TRBJ primers. The protocol was immunoSEQ multiplex PCR, while the TCRdb copy is restricted to in-frame clones and leaves out a portion. This table has about 35,000 clones, approximately 91% appearing once. Remarks on this clone: The target antigen is unknown.

The trim removed 2 bases at V and 6 bases at J, leaving 7 bases unmatched. Germline loops: CDR1 SGHTA, CDR2 FQGNSA. This CDR3 has 16 residues. This rearrangement joins TRBV7-2 to TRBJ2-2, with 9 bases that match TRBD2. Sequenced: conventional CD4+ T cells sorted from blood. This TCR came from a person aged 18 to 30 with CD3G deficiency. This CDR3 reads CASSLLLAGIPGELFF. In DNA form, the CDR3 reads TGTGCCAGCAGCTTACTGCTAGCGGGGATCCCCGGGGAGCTGTTTTTT.